This TCR beta chain was profiled in a study of blood T cell repertoires in COVID-19. In the study overall: T cells, B-cell-depleted T cells, or PBMCs supplied cDNA or gDNA.

Per the original methods: It was from reference gene primer amplification that nucleated cell counts were estimated. Sequencing used immunoSEQ multiplex PCR; TCRdb keeps in-frame clones, though not all of them. That table supplies the V and J calls and clone size; D and trimming were determined from the DNA. The sample lists 250,000 to 300,000 clones, over 70% seen once, with about 5.7% in the top ten. Germline CDR1 is SGHAT and CDR2 is FQNNGV. The ends lost 1 base at V and 5 bases at J; junction bases unmatched: 10. The CDR3 runs 17 residues. The sequence was obtained from a man older than 75 with acute or convalescent COVID-19. Sample: peripheral blood. The chain employs TRBV11-2 and TRBJ2-7, with 11 bases fitting TRBD2. The CDR3 DNA sequence: TGTGCCAGCAGCTTAGGGTCGAGACTAGCGGGGAAGAACGAGCAGTACTTC. Its protein is CASSLGSRLAGKNEQYF.